The text below deals with one T cell receptor (beta chain). No cognate antigen has been identified for it. To prepare the library, 5' RACE was applied. Each TCR library was prepared from 3,000 to 4,500 ng of total RNA. For each sample, cDNA synthesis with SMARTScribe reverse transcriptase was split into eight separate reactions. During cDNA synthesis, unique molecular identifiers containing a 6-nucleotide sample barcode were introduced by template switching. TCRalpha and TCRbeta cDNA was amplified in two nested PCRs of approximately 16 and 10 cycles, and bead purification was carried out after each PCR. Before amplification, the cDNA was both treated with uracil DNA-glycosylase and purified with the QIAquick PCR purification kit. In the second PCR, Illumina TruSeq-compatible adapters and sample-specific barcodes were added. TapeStation and Qubit were used to check library quality and concentration, and 4.5 to 6.5 ng of each library was pooled. Sequencing of pooled libraries was carried out on an Illumina HiSeq2500 single-index Rapid Run using 2 x 100 bp reads and custom sequencing primers. Turning to the authors' computational methods: PCR and sequencing errors were corrected by UMI-based consensus assembly using MiGEC version 1.2.6. MiXCR version 2.1.1 was used to carry out V(D)J alignment, clonotype assembly and CDR3 extraction. Normalisation of gene usage, clonotype sharing and MAIT/NKT TCR abundance was achieved by analysing the top 1000, 10 000 and 20 000 clonotypes per sample. Diversity was computed as the inverse Simpson index with the vegan R package after downsampling to 27 000 UMIs. Paired Mann-Whitney U tests on discordant twin pairs were used, with Benjamini-Hochberg multiple-testing correction. TCRdb reprocessed the reads and assigns one entry to each CDR3 protein sequence, leaving out DNA. The authors' filters were not applied to this entry. This sample's table carries under 200,000 distinct CDR3 sequences. Of the sample, 2.8% is held by the ten largest clones.

The CDR3 starts with the cysteine, ends with the phenylalanine, and has 13 residues. Nucleotide data are not available. From a lookup of the germline V gene, CDR1 and CDR2 are SGHAT and FQNNGV. The sample originates from a study of monozygotic twins with inflammatory bowel disease (dated by TCRdb to the late 2010s). Background on the whole study: The full study comprised some 30 monozygotic twin pairs: nine German pairs (four IBD-concordant, five IBD-discordant) and 19 IBD-discordant Danish pairs. Within discordant pairs, disease-associated traits were sought mainly by comparing IBD patients with their genetically identical healthy co-twins. Each individual had, on average, about 151 000 unique TCRalpha sequences and 181 000 unique TCRbeta sequences available for analysis.

Summary of the overall study and its limitations: Because patients received different immunosuppressive treatments, the repertoires may have picked up extra background noise and variability between individuals. No single strong signal or clonotype linked to IBD turned up in the results, so the idea that one exists was not supported. Fewer clonotypes were shared with other individuals by IBD patients than by healthy twins, most markedly in patients showing signs of disease activity. A decrease in TCRbeta repertoire diversity, as measured by inverse Simpson index, was observed in IBD patients compared with their healthy co-twins. No difference in repertoire similarity was observed between concordant and discordant twins, possibly owing to limited statistical power. Distinction between different T cell subtypes could not be achieved in the analysis.

From each donor, an approximately 2.5 ml peripheral blood sample was collected into PAXgene tubes and kept at -80 degrees C. Without any T cell sorting, total RNA was extracted from whole blood using the PAXgene blood miRNA kit on an automated QIAcube. Peripheral blood from monozygotic twin pairs, either concordant or discordant for inflammatory bowel disease, underwent deep TCRalpha and TCRbeta repertoire profiling that used unique molecular barcoding. Smoking habits were recorded for all twin pairs, with individuals classified as current, former or never smokers. This clonotype was sampled from a human donor with ulcerative colitis or Crohn's disease, or a healthy co-twin of an affected twin (not recorded which). Material for sequencing was blood. The chain employs TRBV11-2 and TRBJ1-1. The CDR3 here reads CASRPRSNTEAFF.